This T cell receptor (beta chain) emerged from a study of shared clonotypes between healthy human individuals. Trimming shortened V by 5 bases and J by 0 bases, and 16 bases separated the two germline ends. This CDR3 region has 17 residues. From germline, CDR1 is SEHNR and CDR2 FQNEAQ (reference sequence). Some clones are missing from TCRdb's copy, which holds only in-frame ones; the method was immunoSEQ multiplex PCR. The sample has some 2,400,000 clones; under 97% are singletons. The receptor comes from a man aged 18 to 30 in good health. The chain uses TRBV7-9 and TRBJ2-2; tentatively, D is TRBD2 (5 bases). Sequencing input: naive CD4+ T cells sorted from blood. This sample's subset: CD45RA+ positively selected. This CDR3 is CASSHPGGPANTGELFF. DNA of the CDR3: TGTGCCAGCAGCCATCCCGGAGGTCCCGCGAACACCGGGGAGCTGTTTTTT.